In this sample, the clone carrying this T cell receptor beta chain turned up a few times. What it recognizes is unknown. HTBI primers from iRepertoire and Arm-PCR of CDR3 regions yielded the TCR beta libraries. In the study's own analysis: Across the samples, identification revealed some 64 TRBV and 14 TRBJ segments. TCRdb processed the multiplex PCR reads anew with MiXCR; each CDR3 protein has one entry. The V and J calls come from TCRdb's annotation, not from the publication. The repertoire includes 650,000 to 850,000 distinct CDR3 sequences, approximately 31% of them detected once, and roughly 46% sits in the top ten. This sample stems from a study of regulatory T cells in long-lasting Graves disease. The CDR3 totals 14 residues. V was trimmed by 1 base and J by 8 bases, leaving 11 bases between them. Germline lookup yields CDR1 SEHNR and CDR2 FQNEAQ (reference sequence). Time point here: persistent/refractory GD, antithyroid drugs over 5 years with positive TRAb. Researchers made the TCR library from RNA that was extracted from PBMCs.

Study observations and caveats: Persistent Graves' patients showed less TCR diversity than newly diagnosed patients showed. Peripheral blood, not thyroid tissue, was the sole material studied.

This sequence originates from a female donor with Graves disease. Sequenced here: peripheral blood mononuclear cells (PBMCs), sampled when the disease was refractory, from a patient treated with antithyroid drugs. V gene TRBV7-9 combines with J gene TRBJ1-4; D possibly corresponds to TRBD1 (5 bases). CDR3 DNA sequence: TGTGCCAGCAGCTTAGTTGGACAATGGGAAAAACTGTTTTTT. Translating gives CASSLVGQWEKLFF.